This T cell receptor beta chain was sequenced for a study of pediatric ulcerative colitis. Trimming removed 0 bases from V and 4 bases from J, with 10 bases in between. CDR1 and CDR2 from the germline V gene are SGDLS and YYNGEE. The CDR3 extends over 14 amino acids. Rectal tissue came from one to two pinch biopsies taken at colonoscopy. Generated by immunoSEQ multiplex PCR, the TCRdb table keeps only in-frame clones and is missing some. The sample consists of roughly 45,000 clones, about four fifths of them appearing once. The TCR originated in a girl aged 10 to 17 with moderate ulcerative colitis. This chain links TRBV9 with TRBJ1-2; D may be TRBD1 (5 bases). The sequenced sample was gut tissue. The CDR3 bases are TGTGCCAGCAGCGTAGGAGGAGGGGCCTATGGCTACACCTTC. As protein: CASSVGGGAYGYTF.